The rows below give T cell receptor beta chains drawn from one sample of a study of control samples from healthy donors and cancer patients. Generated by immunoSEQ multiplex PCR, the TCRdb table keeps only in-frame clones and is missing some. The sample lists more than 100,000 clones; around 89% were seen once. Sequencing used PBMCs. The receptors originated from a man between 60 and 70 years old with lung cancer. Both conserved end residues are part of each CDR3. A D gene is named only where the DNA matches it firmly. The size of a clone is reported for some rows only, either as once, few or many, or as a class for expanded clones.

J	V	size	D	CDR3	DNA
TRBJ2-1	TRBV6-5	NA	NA	CASSYTTSSSYNEQFF	TGTGCCAGCAGTTACACGACATCCAGCTCCTACAATGAGCAGTTCTTC
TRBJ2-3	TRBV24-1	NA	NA	CATSDPRETSDGTQYF	TGTGCCACCAGTGATCCCCGTGAGACTAGTGATGGCACGCAGTATTTT
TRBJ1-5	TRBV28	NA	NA	CASSLPPPVGPQHF	TGTGCCAGCAGTTTACCCCCCCCGGTGGGTCCCCAGCATTTT
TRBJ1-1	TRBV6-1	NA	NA	CASSEVFVQGEAFF	TGTGCCAGCAGTGAAGTTTTTGTACAGGGAGAAGCTTTCTTT
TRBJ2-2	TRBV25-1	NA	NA	CASRHRDGGELFF	TGTGCCAGCAGACACAGGGACGGCGGGGAGCTGTTTTTT
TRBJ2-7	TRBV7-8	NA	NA	CASSFNTPYEQYF	TGTGCCAGCAGCTTCAATACACCCTACGAGCAGTACTTC
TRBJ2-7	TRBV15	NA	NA	CATSRGKGSYEQYF	TGTGCCACCAGCAGAGGCAAGGGGTCCTACGAGCAGTACTTC
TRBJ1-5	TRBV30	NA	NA	CAWSGSLGQPQHF	TGTGCCTGGTCTGGATCGCTCGGGCAGCCCCAGCATTTT
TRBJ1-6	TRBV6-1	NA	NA	CASSEASVGPLHF	TGTGCCAGCAGTGAAGCATCCGTAGGGCCCCTCCACTTT
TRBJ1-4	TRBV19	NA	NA	CASSIPGPATNEKLFF	TGTGCCAGTAGTATACCAGGGCCTGCAACTAATGAAAAACTGTTTTTT
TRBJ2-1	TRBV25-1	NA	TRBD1	CASSEHGTGKRIEQFF	TGTGCCAGCAGTGAACATGGGACAGGGAAACGGATTGAGCAGTTCTTC
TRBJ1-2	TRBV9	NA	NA	CASSVGNYGYTF	TGTGCCAGCAGCGTAGGTAACTATGGCTACACCTTC
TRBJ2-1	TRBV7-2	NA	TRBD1	CASRLPGTGGMNEQFF	TGTGCCAGCAGGCTTCCTGGGACAGGTGGAATGAATGAGCAGTTCTTC
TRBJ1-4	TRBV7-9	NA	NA	CASSSFISTNEKLFF	TGTGCCAGCAGCTCCTTTATCTCAACTAATGAAAAACTGTTTTTT
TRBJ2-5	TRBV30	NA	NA	CAWSVFRAGFQQETQYF	TGTGCCTGGAGTGTTTTCCGCGCGGGGTTTCAACAAGAGACCCAGTACTTC
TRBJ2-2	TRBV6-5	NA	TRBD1	CASFGTGGSGELFF	TGTGCCAGCTTCGGGACAGGGGGGTCCGGGGAGCTGTTTTTT
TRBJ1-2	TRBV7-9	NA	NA	CASSSPFREEFNYGYTF	TGTGCCAGCAGCTCCCCTTTTAGGGAAGAATTTAACTATGGCTACACCTTC
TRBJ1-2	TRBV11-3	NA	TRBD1	CASSPGTGVGYTF	TGTGCCAGCAGCCCCGGGACAGGGGTCGGCTACACCTTC
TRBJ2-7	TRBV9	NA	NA	CASSVADSASYEQYF	TGTGCCAGCAGCGTTGCCGACAGCGCAAGTTACGAGCAGTACTTC
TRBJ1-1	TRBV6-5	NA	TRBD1	CASSLTGYTEAFF	TGTGCCAGCAGTTTGACAGGGTACACTGAAGCTTTCTTT
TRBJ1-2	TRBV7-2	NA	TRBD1	CASSLEGTGNYGYTF	TGTGCCAGCAGCTTAGAGGGGACAGGGAACTATGGCTACACCTTC
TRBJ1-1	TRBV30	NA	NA	CAWKKGGYLEAFF	TGTGCCTGGAAAAAGGGAGGTTACCTTGAAGCTTTCTTT
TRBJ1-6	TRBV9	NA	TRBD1	CASSATGGSNSPLHF	TGTGCCAGCAGCGCGACAGGGGGTTCTAATTCACCCCTCCACTTT
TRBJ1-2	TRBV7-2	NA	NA	CASSLEIPTKGNYGYTF	TGTGCCAGCAGCTTAGAGATCCCTACTAAAGGAAACTATGGCTACACCTTC
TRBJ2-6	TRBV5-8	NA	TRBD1	CASSPTYFTQGVGANVLTF	TGTGCCAGCAGCCCAACGTATTTCACACAGGGGGTCGGGGCCAACGTCCTGACTTTC
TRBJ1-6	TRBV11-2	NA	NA	CASSLAGSSYNSPLHF	TGTGCCAGCAGCTTAGCGGGGAGCTCCTATAATTCACCCCTCCACTTT
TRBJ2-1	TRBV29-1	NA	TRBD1	CSGTTGGSYNEQFF	TGCAGCGGTACGACAGGGGGTTCGTACAATGAGCAGTTCTTC
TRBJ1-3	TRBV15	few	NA	CATSSLQQGNTIYF	TGTGCCACCAGCAGCCTACAGCAGGGAAACACCATATATTTT
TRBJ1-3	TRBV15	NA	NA	CATSRAGEGVGNTIYF	TGTGCCACCAGCAGAGCAGGGGAGGGAGTCGGAAACACCATATATTTT
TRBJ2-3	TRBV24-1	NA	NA	CATSDLSGTGVTDTQYF	TGTGCCACCAGTGATTTGTCCGGGACGGGAGTCACAGATACGCAGTATTTT
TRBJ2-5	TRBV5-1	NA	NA	CASSPRLQETQYF	TGCGCCAGCAGCCCCCGTCTCCAAGAGACCCAGTACTTC
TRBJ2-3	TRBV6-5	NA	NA	CASTRGATDTQYF	TGTGCCAGCACTAGGGGGGCCACAGATACGCAGTATTTT
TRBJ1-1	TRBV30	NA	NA	CAWKGFSNTEAFF	TGTGCCTGGAAGGGGTTCTCGAACACTGAAGCTTTCTTT
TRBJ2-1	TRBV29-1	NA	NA	CSVEDGVGSSYNEQFF	TGCAGCGTTGAAGATGGCGTGGGGAGCTCCTACAATGAGCAGTTCTTC
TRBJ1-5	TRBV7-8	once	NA	CASSSSQVSNQPQHF	TGTGCCAGCAGCTCCTCTCAGGTTAGCAATCAGCCCCAGCATTTT
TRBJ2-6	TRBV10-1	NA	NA	CASSDNSGANVLTF	TGCGCCAGCAGTGATAATTCTGGGGCCAACGTCCTGACTTTC